A single sample gave rise to the 27 T cell receptor beta chains below, sequenced in a study of blood T cells in healthy people across ages. A second PCR, run for about 6 to 11 cycles, used a sample-barcoded 5' primer plus a J-beta primer mix. From the 5' RACE reads, TCRdb called clonotypes with MiXCR, one entry per CDR3 protein. The repertoire has about 1.5 million distinct CDR3 sequences, approximately 43% of them found once; the top ten carry less than 5%. The sample comprised blood. These receptors were obtained from a woman between 18 and 29 years old in good health.

The chain couples TRBV3-1 to TRBJ2-2; 7 bases are shared with TRBD2. Losses at the gene ends were 1 base for V and 6 bases for J; bases not matched to a gene: 11. The CDR3 spans 17 residues. Germline loops: CDR1 LGHDT, CDR2 YNNKEL (reference sequence). The chain's CDR3 is CASSQVGGLRRPGELFF. CDR3 sequence (DNA): TGTGCCAGCAGCCAAGTTGGGGGACTACGGCGTCCCGGGGAGCTGTTTTTT.

This clonotype was recorded a few times. The chain carries TRBV6-6 and TRBJ2-4; D possibly corresponds to TRBD1 (6 bases). V was shortened by 3 bases and J by 5 bases, with 11 bases between the two germline ends. Germline CDR1 and CDR2: MNHNY and SVGAGI (reference sequence). CDR3 length: 14 amino acids. CDR3: CASSYSRTENIQYF. Written as DNA, the CDR3 is TGTGCCAGCAGTTATTCCAGGACAGAAAACATTCAGTACTTC.

This clonotype was recorded only once. The V call is TRBV20-1, the J call TRBJ2-1, with 11 positions matching TRBD1. Germline loops: CDR1 DFQATT, CDR2 SNEGSKA (reference sequence). J was trimmed by 10 bases and V by 3 bases; bases with no gene match: 8. The CDR3 has 14 amino acids. DNA of the CDR3: TGCAGTGCTAGGGAGGGACAGGGGGTGTACGAGCAGTTCTTC. This gives the protein CSAREGQGVYEQFF.

This chain connects TRBV27 to TRBJ2-3; TRBD2 aligns across 7 bases. Trimming took 0 bases from V and 5 from J; bases not matched to a gene: 5. This CDR3 contains 15 residues. CDR1 and CDR2 from the germline V gene are MNHEY and SMNVEV (reference sequence). CDR3 DNA: TGTGCCAGCAGTTTATCAGCGGGAAGTTTAGATACGCAGTATTTT. Translation: CASSLSAGSLDTQYF.

This clonotype showed up just a few times. J is TRBJ2-7 and V is TRBV7-2; D call uncertain. Trimming stripped 3 bases from V and 2 bases from J, with 17 bases between. Per germline, CDR1 SGHTA and CDR2 FQGNSA. This CDR3 is 16 amino acids long. CDR3: CASSLGTTSRTYEQYF. CDR3 DNA sequence: TGTGCCAGCAGCTTGGGTACGACCAGCCGTACCTACGAGCAGTACTTC.

This clonotype has more than one count but fewer than ten. The rearrangement links TRBV20-1 to TRBJ2-7; TRBD1 is a possible D gene (6 bases). CDR3 size: 12 residues. The germline gives CDR1 DFQATT, CDR2 SNEGSKA (reference sequence). Trimming removed 6 bases at V and 0 bases at J, with 9 bases between. CDR3 sequence (DNA): TGCAGTGCGCGGACAGCCTCCTACGAGCAGTACTTC. It yields the protein CSARTASYEQYF.

This clonotype was observed a handful of times. J is TRBJ2-2 and V is TRBV6-5; no clear D gene. V was shortened by 2 bases and J by 8 bases, with 9 bases between the two germline ends. The CDR3 is made up of 13 amino acids. Germline lookup yields CDR1 MNHEY and CDR2 SVGAGI. CDR3 protein: CASSYEWSGELFF. As DNA, the CDR3 is TGTGCCAGCAGTTACGAGTGGAGTGGGGAGCTGTTTTTT.

There are a few counts of this clonotype. This sequence joins TRBV4-3 and TRBJ1-2, with D perhaps TRBD1 (5 bases). The germline gives CDR1 LGHNA, CDR2 YSLEER. V was trimmed by 0 bases and J by 7 bases, leaving 12 bases between them. The CDR3 has 14 residues. CDR3 amino acids: CASSQDYQGVGYTF. CDR3 in DNA: TGCGCCAGCAGCCAAGATTACCAGGGTGTTGGCTACACCTTC.

This clonotype was found once. Germline is not matched at one junction end, which may reflect a read error. The rearrangement joins TRBV24-1 to TRBJ2-3; either TRBD1 or TRBD2 may supply D (5 bases each). This CDR3 is built from 15 residues. Germline-derived CDR1 and CDR2 are KGHDR and SFDVKD. Here the CDR3 reads CAASAPTGRTDTQYF. DNA of the CDR3: TGTGCCGCCAGTGCCCCAACGGGGCGAACAGATACGCAGTATTTT.

The sample holds a few counts of this clonotype. An end of the junction does not agree with germline; a read error may underlie this. The chain employs TRBV11-2 and TRBJ1-3; no reliable D call. The V gene's germline CDR1 is SGHAT and CDR2 FQNNGV. The CDR3 is 15 residues long. The CDR3 sequence is CASSLGEISRNTIYF. In nucleotides, the CDR3 is TGTGCCAGCAGCTTAGGAGAGATCTCTAGAAACACCATATATTTT.

The chain is built from TRBV14 and TRBJ1-2, with 7 bases identical to TRBD1. CDR3 length: 16 amino acids. Losses at the gene ends were 4 bases for V and 2 bases for J; bases not matched to a gene: 10. The V gene's germline CDR1 is SGHDN and CDR2 FVKESK. The CDR3 protein is CASSPRDRDSNYGYTF. Written as DNA, the CDR3 is TGTGCCAGCAGCCCCCGAGACAGGGACTCCAACTATGGCTACACCTTC.

This clonotype showed up just a few times. V usage is TRBV29-1 and J usage is TRBJ2-3, with TRBD1 identical over 8 bases. Germline V gene sequence: CDR1 SQVTM, CDR2 ANQGSEA. This CDR3 has 14 residues. The junction had 6 bases not matched to a gene; V was cut back by 6 bases and J by 1 base. The CDR3 loop reads CSVGQGLRTDTQYF. CDR3 in DNA: TGCAGCGTAGGACAGGGACTTCGCACAGATACGCAGTATTTT.

V is TRBV24-1 and J is TRBJ1-1; maybe TRBD1 (5 bases). V was cut by 7 bases and J by 4 bases, with 21 bases left in between. Germline V gene lookup returns CDR1 KGHDR and CDR2 SFDVKD. The CDR3 is 16 amino acids. CDR3 bases: TGTGCCACCAGAAATCCGGGACTCGCTACGGGCACTGAAGCTTTCTTT. Amino acid sequence: CATRNPGLATGTEAFF.

V and J are TRBV6-5 and TRBJ2-4, with D possibly being TRBD1 (6 bases). The CDR3 length is 17 residues. In germline, CDR1 is MNHEY, CDR2 SVGAGI. The V gene lost 4 bases and the J gene lost 0 bases, with 16 bases spanning the gap. The CDR3 nucleotides read TGTGCCAGCAGTTTGTGGGGGCAGGGAAGAGCCAAAAACATTCAGTACTTC. This translates into CASSLWGQGRAKNIQYF.

This clonotype was picked up a small number of times. CDR3 nucleotides: TGTGCCATCAGTGACTCAACAGGGATTGGGTCCTACAATGAGCAGTACTTC. It translates to CAISDSTGIGSYNEQYF. The V and J genes are TRBV10-3 and TRBJ2-5; a possible D gene is TRBD1 (6 bases). The V gene lost 3 bases and the J gene lost 11 bases, with 28 bases spanning the gap. CDR3 length: 17 amino acids. Germline CDR1 and CDR2: ENHRY and SYGVKD.

The chain is built from TRBV29-1 and TRBJ1-2; 7 bases map to TRBD1. The CDR3 is 15 amino acids. Germline CDR1 and CDR2: SQVTM and ANQGSEA. The V gene end was trimmed by 5 bases and the J gene end by 3 bases; junction bases not matched to a gene: 12. CDR3 nucleotides: TGCAGCGTTCGATTGGGGACAGAAGCTTACTATGGCTACACCTTC. Its protein is CSVRLGTEAYYGYTF.

This clonotype was seen a handful of times. The genes are TRBV18 and TRBJ1-4, with 9 bases fitting TRBD1. The CDR3 runs 14 residues. Per germline, CDR1 KGHSH and CDR2 LQKENI. V lost 3 bases and J lost 6; bases outside the gene matches: 2. The CDR3 DNA reads as TGTGCCAGCTCACCGGACAGGGGATATGAAAAACTGTTTTTT. As protein: CASSPDRGYEKLFF.

CDR3 sequence (DNA): TGTGCCAGCAGCGTAGAGATAAATGGGGAAAAACTGTTTTTT. Its protein is CASSVEINGEKLFF. The chain recombines TRBV9 with TRBJ1-4; the D is unclear. The CDR3 contains 14 residues. The V gene's germline CDR1 is SGDLS and CDR2 YYNGEE. V lost 0 bases, J lost 8 bases, and 11 bases lay in between.

V gene TRBV29-1 combines with J gene TRBJ2-7; D tentatively fits TRBD1 or TRBD2 (5 bases each). The J call may be faulty, since TRBJ2-5 better matches the DNA end. Looked up from germline, CDR1 is SQVTM and CDR2 is ANQGSEA. The CDR3 consists of 13 residues. CDR3 residues: CSATTQGRETQYF. In DNA, the CDR3 is TGCAGCGCAACCACCCAGGGACGAGAGACCCAGTACTTC.

This sequence joins TRBV7-6 and TRBJ2-5, with TRBD1 matching over 7 bases. The germline gives CDR1 SGHVS, CDR2 FNYEAQ. V lost 1 base, J lost 7 bases, and 9 bases stayed unmatched. The CDR3 contains 15 residues. CDR3 DNA sequence: TGTGCCAGCAGCTTAGTAGGGGCATCAGGGGGGACCCAGTACTTC. The encoded protein is CASSLVGASGGTQYF.

This clonotype has a handful of counts. V is TRBV27 and J is TRBJ1-2; D ambiguous. The CDR3 extends over 13 amino acids. Trimming removed 5 bases at V and 2 bases at J, with 9 bases between. The germline gives CDR1 MNHEY, CDR2 SMNVEV (reference sequence). As DNA, the CDR3 is TGTGCCAGCAGTGTCACAGAGAACTATGGCTACACCTTC. It codes for CASSVTENYGYTF.

The chain combines TRBV7-9 with TRBJ2-4, with 10 positions matching TRBD2. The J call may be faulty, since TRBJ2-7 better matches the DNA end. This CDR3 is 16 amino acids long. In germline, CDR1 is SEHNR, CDR2 FQNEAQ (reference sequence). Here the CDR3 reads CASSLVLAGTQGEQYF. The CDR3 DNA sequence: TGTGCCAGCAGCTTAGTACTAGCGGGAACCCAGGGCGAGCAGTACTTC.

The table lists this clonotype with a few counts. This rearrangement joins TRBV20-1 to TRBJ2-1; TRBD2 aligns across 8 bases. V gave up 3 bases and J gave up 4 bases; unmatched junction bases: 8. From germline, CDR1 is DFQATT and CDR2 SNEGSKA (reference sequence). The CDR3 runs 15 residues. DNA for the CDR3: TGCAGTGCTAGGACGGGGGGGGCTAGTTACAATGAGCAGTTCTTC. This encodes CSARTGGASYNEQFF.

This clonotype was observed a few times. V is TRBV13 and J is TRBJ2-1, with 8 nucleotides matching TRBD2. Per the germline V gene, CDR1 is PRHDT and CDR2 is FYEKMQ (reference sequence). J lost 4 bases, V lost 1 base, and 6 bases had no gene match. CDR3 length: 16 residues. The CDR3 protein is CASSLDGRASYNEQFF. In DNA form, the CDR3 reads TGTGCCAGCAGCTTAGACGGGAGGGCATCGTACAATGAGCAGTTCTTC.

Many counts were recorded for this clonotype. The genes are TRBV20-1 and TRBJ2-1, with 8 bases fitting TRBD2. V trimming: 3 bases; J trimming: 2 bases; junction bases outside the gene matches: 3. The CDR3 is made up of 14 amino acids. Germline V CDR1 and CDR2: DFQATT, SNEGSKA (reference sequence). The CDR3 coding sequence is TGCAGTGCTAGTCTCGGGAGGGCCTACAATGAGCAGTTCTTC. Translating it yields CSASLGRAYNEQFF.

The rearrangement links TRBV5-6 to TRBJ2-1; 8 bases fit TRBD2. Trimming removed 3 bases from V and 6 bases from J; junction bases left unmatched: 11. The germline CDR1 and CDR2 sequences are SGHDT and YYEEEE. The CDR3 length is 16 residues. The CDR3 protein is CASSSPGSGRGNEQFF. The CDR3 region has the DNA TGTGCCAGCAGCTCACCCGGGAGCGGGAGAGGCAATGAGCAGTTCTTC.

V is TRBV15 and J is TRBJ1-1; D gene uncertain. The CDR3 sequence is 15 residues long. Trimming shortened V by 8 bases and J by 0 bases, and 16 bases separated the two germline ends. Per germline, CDR1 LNHNV and CDR2 YYDKDF (reference sequence). The CDR3 DNA sequence: TGTGCCACCCGGGCGGCAGACGCGATGAACACTGAAGCTTTCTTT. It yields the protein CATRAADAMNTEAFF.